These 30 T cell receptor beta chains originate from one sample sequenced in a study of T-cell reconstitution after alpha-beta-depleted transplantation in children. Unique molecular identifiers were incorporated when the TCRbeta library was constructed. Each CDR3 protein gets one entry after TCRdb re-called the PCR reads with MiXCR. The repertoire holds about 690,000 distinct CDR3 sequences, with roughly 17% as singletons. The sequencing used PBMCs from the stem cell graft donor, collected from the stem cell graft. All receptors derive from a human donor who donated a stem cell graft to a child with acute myeloid leukemia.

This chain connects TRBV12-3 or TRBV12-4 to TRBJ2-1; D perhaps matches TRBD1 (6 bases). Trimming removed 4 bases at V and 5 bases at J, with 15 bases between. The CDR3 sequence is 15 residues long. CDR3 DNA: TGTGCCAGCAGTTACCGCCGGGACACCAACAATGAGCAGTTCTTC. Amino acid sequence: CASSYRRDTNNEQFF.

CDR3 residues: CASRTGPRGYTF. DNA of the CDR3: TGTGCCAGCCGAACGGGGCCTCGGGGCTACACCTTC. V gene TRBV12-3 or TRBV12-4 combines with J gene TRBJ1-2, with a weak D call TRBD1 (5 bases). V dropped 8 bases and J dropped 8 bases, with 15 bases sitting between them. The CDR3 is 12 amino acids.

The chain recombines TRBV7-2 with TRBJ1-5; 9 bases are a match to TRBD1. Germline V gene sequence: CDR1 SGHTA, CDR2 FQGNSA. The CDR3 is 17 residues long. The junction had 13 bases not matched to a gene; V was cut back by 5 bases and J by 5 bases. CDR3 coding DNA: TGTGCCAGCAGCGGACAGGGGTCGGGCCCCAAATATCAGCCCCAGCATTTT. Residues: CASSGQGSGPKYQPQHF.

This clonotype showed up many times. V usage is TRBV5-5 and J usage is TRBJ2-1; D is tentatively TRBD1 or TRBD2 (5 bases each). The CDR3 is 14 amino acids. Trimming left V 0 bases short and J 8 bases short, with 12 bases between. Germline assignment: CDR1 SGHKS and CDR2 YYEKEE (reference sequence). The CDR3 coding sequence is TGTGCCAGCAGCTTGGTTGGGGGTCGGGATGAGCAGTTCTTC. Protein sequence: CASSLVGGRDEQFF.

This clonotype was observed many times. The chain joins TRBV29-1 to TRBJ2-7; D might be TRBD1 or TRBD2, each matching 5 bases. V dropped 3 bases and J dropped 2 bases, with 17 bases sitting between them. CDR1 is SQVTM and CDR2 is ANQGSEA in the germline V gene. The CDR3 has 15 residues. CDR3 protein: CSVDLGDLAPYEQYF. As DNA, the CDR3 is TGCAGCGTTGATTTGGGGGACCTAGCCCCCTACGAGCAGTACTTC.

There are many counts of this clonotype. This chain uses TRBV20-1 with TRBJ1-2; D unresolved. Between the trimmed V and J ends, which lost 1 base and 1 base, there was a span of 7 bases. CDR3 size: 13 residues. Germline CDR1 DFQATT, CDR2 SNEGSKA (reference sequence). The CDR3 sequence is CSARANSNYGYTF. The CDR3 bases are TGCAGTGCTAGAGCGAACAGTAACTATGGCTACACCTTC.

This clonotype showed up just once. J is TRBJ2-4 and V is TRBV7-2; D uncertain. With 5 bases removed from V and 0 bases from J, the gap between germline ends came to 8 bases. The CDR3 runs 14 residues. Germline V gene data show CDR1 as SGHTA and CDR2 as FQGNSA. DNA for the CDR3: TGTGCCAGCAGCGTAATAGCAGCCAAAAACATTCAGTACTTC. As protein: CASSVIAAKNIQYF.

The CDR3 region is CASSEVGPGTGQPDEQYF. The CDR3 DNA is TGCGCCAGCAGCGAAGTGGGACCTGGGACAGGGCAGCCGGACGAGCAGTACTTC. The chain carries TRBV4-1 and TRBJ2-7; 9 positions match TRBD1. Germline V gene sequence: CDR1 MGHRA, CDR2 YSYEKL. The CDR3 covers 18 residues. V gave up 5 bases and J gave up 5 bases; unmatched junction bases: 19.

V is TRBV7-9 and J is TRBJ2-1, with D possibly TRBD2 on 6 matching bases. With 5 bases removed from V and 8 bases from J, the gap between germline ends came to 16 bases. CDR1 is SEHNR, CDR2 FQNEAQ, per germline (reference sequence). The length of the CDR3 is 14 residues. The CDR3 DNA sequence: TGTGCCAGCAGCCCCAAGGCGGGGACCCATGAGCAGTTCTTC. It translates to CASSPKAGTHEQFF.

This clonotype was counted ten times or more. The V gene is TRBV12-3 or TRBV12-4, the J gene TRBJ2-1; TRBD2 matches 7 bases. This CDR3 contains 16 residues. V shed 1 base, J shed 0 bases, and the junction held 3 bases outside the gene matches. The CDR3 coding sequence is TGTGCCAGCAGTTTAGTCGGCGGGGGCTCCTACAATGAGCAGTTCTTC. It translates to CASSLVGGGSYNEQFF.

This clonotype has more than one count but fewer than ten. The chain couples TRBV4-1 to TRBJ2-7; D ambiguous. Germline-derived CDR1 and CDR2 are MGHRA and YSYEKL. Trimming took 0 bases from V and 1 from J, leaving 7 bases between them. CDR3 length: 14 amino acids. CDR3 sequence: CASSQDTASYEQYF. For the CDR3, the DNA is TGCGCCAGCAGCCAAGATACCGCTTCCTACGAGCAGTACTTC.

The chain combines TRBV6-1 with TRBJ2-1; D is possibly TRBD1 (5 bases). V gave up 7 bases and J gave up 4 bases, with 17 bases separating them. CDR1 is MNHNS, CDR2 SASEGT, per germline. This CDR3 is 15 amino acids long. CDR3: CASTGAGRHYNEQFF. DNA of the CDR3: TGTGCCAGCACTGGGGCAGGACGCCATTACAATGAGCAGTTCTTC.

In its sample, this clonotype was seen a few times. The chain recombines TRBV5-1 with TRBJ2-5, with no clear D. With 0 bases removed from V and 2 bases from J, the gap between germline ends came to 14 bases. Germline V gene lookup returns CDR1 SGHRS and CDR2 YFSETQ. CDR3 length: 16 residues. The DNA of the CDR3 is TGCGCCAGCAGCTTGGCAGTACACGTTAAGCAAGAGACCCAGTACTTC. It encodes CASSLAVHVKQETQYF.

This clonotype has ten or more counts. This rearrangement joins TRBV15 to TRBJ1-6; D is uncertain. Trimming left V 8 bases short and J 0 bases short, with 8 bases between. The CDR3 has 14 residues. Germline lookup yields CDR1 LNHNV and CDR2 YYDKDF (reference sequence). The CDR3 nucleotides are TGTGCCACCGTGGAGAACTCCTATAATTCACCCCTCCACTTT. This codes for CATVENSYNSPLHF.

This clonotype came up a few times. The V gene is TRBV20-1, the J gene TRBJ1-2; D remains ambiguous. The CDR3 is made up of 12 amino acids. V shed 3 bases and J shed 2 bases, with 7 bases lying between them. Germline assignment: CDR1 DFQATT and CDR2 SNEGSKA (reference sequence). The CDR3 region has the DNA TGCAGTGCTAGGGGGAAAAACTATGGCTACACCTTC. Translation: CSARGKNYGYTF.

A single count supports this clonotype. At one end the junction does not follow the germline gene, possibly because of a read error. The V and J genes are TRBV29-1 and TRBJ2-3; 8 nucleotides agree with TRBD1. The CDR3 has 14 residues. Germline V lookup: CDR1 SQVTM, CDR2 ANQGSEA. In DNA form, the CDR3 reads TGCAGCGTTGAAGCCGGACAGGGCACAGATACGCAGTATTTC. It yields the protein CSVEAGQGTDTQYF.

There are many counts of this clonotype. This chain joins TRBV20-1 and TRBJ2-5; maybe TRBD1 (5 bases). The CDR3 totals 14 residues. Germline CDR1 and CDR2: DFQATT and SNEGSKA (reference sequence). V lost 7 bases and J 1 base, leaving 16 bases between the germline ends. The CDR3 here is CSVLGALGQETQYF. CDR3 sequence (DNA): TGCAGTGTCCTTGGGGCGTTGGGCCAAGAGACCCAGTACTTC.

In this sample, this clonotype turned up a few times. The CDR3 is CSARDTSFSTDTQYF. CDR3 bases: TGCAGTGCTAGAGATACTAGCTTTAGCACAGATACGCAGTATTTT. The V call is TRBV20-1, the J call TRBJ2-3, with D possibly matching TRBD2 (6 bases). The CDR3 length is 15 residues. Germline loops: CDR1 DFQATT, CDR2 SNEGSKA (reference sequence). The ends were cut back, 0 bases at V and 0 bases at J, with 10 bases in the middle.

This clonotype was counted ten times or more. V and J are TRBV20-1 and TRBJ1-2; no clear D gene. This CDR3 is 11 amino acids long. Germline V gene data show CDR1 as DFQATT and CDR2 as SNEGSKA (reference sequence). The V gene lost 6 bases and the J gene lost 4 bases, with 9 bases spanning the gap. As DNA, the CDR3 is TGCAGTGCACCGATCTCCTATGGCTACACCTTC. Residues: CSAPISYGYTF.

The J gene is TRBJ1-5, the V gene TRBV12-3 or TRBV12-4, with D tentatively TRBD1 (5 bases). Between the trimmed V and J ends, which lost 5 bases and 6 bases, there was a span of 11 bases. This CDR3 spans 13 amino acids. The chain's CDR3 is CASSPGRVQPQHF. In DNA, the CDR3 is TGTGCCAGCAGTCCGGGCAGGGTTCAGCCCCAGCATTTT.

In this sample, this clonotype turned up a few times. The gene calls are TRBV20-1 and TRBJ2-3; no firm D call. The germline gives CDR1 DFQATT, CDR2 SNEGSKA (reference sequence). The V end lost 2 bases, the J end lost 3 bases, and 15 bases lay between the germline ends. The CDR3 has 15 amino acids. The CDR3 loop is CSARPRLSRTDTQYF. In DNA, the CDR3 is TGCAGTGCTAGACCGAGACTCTCTAGGACAGATACGCAGTATTTT.

This clonotype was detected many times. This chain uses TRBV15 with TRBJ2-1, with 8 bases lining up with TRBD1. Germline V CDR1 and CDR2: LNHNV, YYDKDF (reference sequence). The CDR3 is made up of 16 amino acids. V lost 3 bases to trimming and J lost 6 bases; unmatched junction nucleotides: 10. Here the CDR3 DNA reads TGTGCCACCAGCAGGGATGGCGGGACAGGCGGCAATGAGCAGTTCTTC. Amino acid sequence: CATSRDGGTGGNEQFF.

The chain joins TRBV9 to TRBJ1-1; D possibly corresponds to TRBD1 (5 bases). The CDR3 runs 14 residues. CDR1 is SGDLS, CDR2 YYNGEE, per germline. V shed 0 bases and J shed 4 bases, with 10 bases lying between them. CDR3 coding DNA: TGTGCCAGCAGCGTAGAGGCCAGGGTCACTGAAGCTTTCTTT. Translating gives CASSVEARVTEAFF.

This clonotype appeared many times. The chain couples TRBV20-1 to TRBJ2-7; no clear D gene. The V gene's germline CDR1 is DFQATT and CDR2 SNEGSKA (reference sequence). Trimming left V 3 bases short and J 4 bases short, with 10 bases between. The CDR3 is 12 amino acids. The CDR3 sequence: CSASSDPYEQYF. CDR3 sequence (DNA): TGCAGTGCTAGCTCGGATCCATACGAGCAGTACTTC.

The chain recombines TRBV7-2 with TRBJ1-5; perhaps TRBD1 as D (5 bases). Germline CDR1 and CDR2: SGHTA and FQGNSA. V was shortened by 0 bases and J by 11 bases, with 20 bases between the two germline ends. This CDR3 is built from 16 residues. CDR3 nucleotides: TGTGCCAGCAGCTTAGCGCTTGGGGCAGGCGATATGACCCAGCATTTT. It codes for CASSLALGAGDMTQHF.

The sample holds many counts of this clonotype. The genes are TRBV6-5 and TRBJ1-6; TRBD1 matches 8 bases. This CDR3 comprises 16 residues. Per the germline V gene, CDR1 is MNHEY and CDR2 is SVGAGI. The V gene end was trimmed by 0 bases and the J gene end by 7 bases; junction bases not matched to a gene: 5. The CDR3 DNA sequence: TGTGCCAGCAGTTACTCGATCACAGGGGGAAATTCACCCCTCCACTTT. It translates to CASSYSITGGNSPLHF.

A few counts support this clonotype. The V gene is TRBV30, the J gene TRBJ2-3; TRBD2 matches at 11 bases. The CDR3 is made up of 16 amino acids. V gave up 2 bases and J gave up 5 bases; unmatched junction bases: 9. CDR1 GTSNPN and CDR2 SVGIG come from the germline V gene (reference sequence). The CDR3 loop reads CAWSRLSGGAGDTQYF. The CDR3 nucleotides read TGTGCCTGGAGTCGTCTTAGCGGGGGGGCGGGAGATACGCAGTATTTT.

In its sample, this clonotype was seen a few times. This sequence joins TRBV12-3 or TRBV12-4 and TRBJ2-5; 9 bases agree with TRBD1. The length of the CDR3 is 15 residues. V shed 4 bases, J shed 4 bases, and the junction held 7 bases outside the gene matches. This CDR3 reads CASSSSGTGRETQYF. The CDR3 bases are TGTGCCAGCAGTTCTTCTGGGACAGGGCGAGAGACCCAGTACTTC.

This clonotype was observed a handful of times. The chain is built from TRBV7-3 and TRBJ2-7, with unresolved D. Trimming took off 2 bases at V and 4 bases at J, with 12 bases between the two ends. Looked up from germline, CDR1 is SGHTA and CDR2 is FQGTGA. There are 14 residues in the CDR3. This CDR3 reads CASSLGVLPYEQYF. DNA of the CDR3: TGTGCCAGCAGCTTAGGGGTCCTTCCTTACGAGCAGTACTTC. The whole variable domain, remainder taken from reference TRBV7-3 and TRBJ2-7, is GAGVSQTPSNKVTEKGKYVELRCDPISGHTALYWYRQSLGQGPEFLIYFQGTGAADDSGLPNDRFFAVRPEGSVSTLKIQRTERGDSAVYLCASSLGVLPYEQYFGPGTRLTVT.

This clonotype was counted many times. The chain employs TRBV5-6 and TRBJ1-6, with a weak D call TRBD1 (5 bases). Germline CDR1 reads SGHDT; CDR2 reads YYEEEE. The CDR3 consists of 14 residues. The V gene lost 4 bases and the J gene lost 7 bases, with 12 bases spanning the gap. The CDR3 loop is CASSPGRTNSPLHF. The CDR3 nucleotides read TGTGCCAGCAGCCCGGGACGGACCAATTCACCCCTCCACTTT.